The rows below give T cell receptor beta chains drawn from one sample of a study of blood T cells in healthy people across ages. MiXCR was run by TCRdb on the 5' RACE reads, yielding one entry per CDR3 protein. The sample has more than 550,000 distinct CDR3 sequences; roughly 20% are singletons. The sample was blood. The source of these receptors is a man between 70 and 80 years old in good health. Both conserved end residues are part of each CDR3. Fields, in order: J gene, D gene, clone size, V gene, CDR3 DNA, CDR3 protein. The D gene is left open where the match is weak. Clone size is not always given. Where it is, it says once, few, many or a class for expanded clones.

TRBJ2-1,-,few,TRBV11-2,TGTGCCAGCAGCTTGAACAGCGGAAATAATGAGCAGTTCTTC,CASSLNSGNNEQFF
TRBJ2-5,-,few,TRBV7-9,TGTGCCAGCAGCTTAGTGGGCGGCCCCCCGTTCTTC,CASSLVGGPPFF
TRBJ1-2,TRBD1,many,TRBV12-3/TRBV12-4,TGTGCCAGCAGTTTGGTCGCAGGGGGTGGCTACACCTTC,CASSLVAGGGYTF
TRBJ1-1,-,-,TRBV12-3/TRBV12-4,TGTGCCAGCAGTCCGACCGGGCGGGCCACTGAAGCTTTCTTT,CASSPTGRATEAFF
TRBJ2-2,-,few,TRBV10-3,TGTGCCATCAGTGAGTCGACCCGGCGGGCCGGGGAGCTGTTTTTT,CAISESTRRAGELFF
TRBJ2-5,TRBD2,few,TRBV7-2,TGTGCCAGCAGCCGTTGGACTAGCGGGAGGGAAGAGACCCAGTACTTC,CASSRWTSGREETQYF
TRBJ1-2,TRBD1,few,TRBV5-5,TGTGCCAGCAGCCAGGGACAGCCCTATGGCTACACCTTC,CASSQGQPYGYTF
TRBJ2-3,-,-,TRBV6-1,TGTGCCAGCAGTGATCAGGCGGGGGCGTCAGATACGCAGTATTTT,CASSDQAGASDTQYF
TRBJ2-4,-,-,TRBV20-1,TGCAGTGGATACCTAAGAAACATTCAGTACTTC,CSGYLRNIQYF
TRBJ2-3,-,few,TRBV28,TGTGCCAGTGGTTGGGTCCCGCAGTATTTT,CASGWVPQYF
TRBJ2-5,TRBD2,many,TRBV5-1,TGCGCCAGCACCCTCGGGCTAGCGGGTCTCCAAGAGACCCAGTACTTC,CASTLGLAGLQETQYF
TRBJ2-1,TRBD2,-,TRBV24-1,TGTGCCACCAGTGATAGTAGCGGGACCACAGGAGAGCAGTTCTTC,CATSDSSGTTGEQFF
TRBJ1-2,TRBD1,-,TRBV5-1,TGCGCCAGCAGCTTGGGGACAGGGGTCCGGAACTATGGCTACACCTTC,CASSLGTGVRNYGYTF
TRBJ2-5,TRBD2,-,TRBV6-5,TGTGCCAGCAAACTAGCGGGAGGTGTTGTGACCCAGTACTTC,CASKLAGGVVTQYF
TRBJ2-1,-,-,TRBV10-3,TGTGCCATCAGTGAAGTAGCCCCCAATGAGCAGTTCTTC,CAISEVAPNEQFF
TRBJ1-1,-,-,TRBV7-9,TGTGCCAGCAGCTCATTGACAGGGAACACTGAAGCTTTCTTT,CASSSLTGNTEAFF
TRBJ2-5,-,few,TRBV7-9,TGTGCCAGCAGCCTCCCGAGTGGGCCAGAGACCCAGTACTTC,CASSLPSGPETQYF
TRBJ1-3,-,few,TRBV29-1,TGCAGCGTGGCCATCGGGGCATATCAAACCACCATATATTTT,CSVAIGAYQTTIYF
TRBJ2-1,TRBD2,-,TRBV12-3/TRBV12-4,TGTGCCAGCAGTTTACGGCGGGGGGGGGACAATGAGCAGTTCTTC,CASSLRRGGDNEQFF
TRBJ2-5,-,few,TRBV18,TGTGCCAGCTCACCCCCGGCCTGGGGTATCCAAAAGACCCAGTACTTC,CASSPPAWGIQKTQYF
TRBJ2-2,-,-,TRBV11-1,TGTGCCAGCAGCATCCTGCCCGGCGGGGAGCTGTTTTTT,CASSILPGGELFF
TRBJ2-3,-,-,TRBV5-1,TGCGCCAGCAGCCGTTTACAGGGTCCAGATACGCAGTATTTT,CASSRLQGPDTQYF
TRBJ2-7,TRBD1,-,TRBV5-1,TGCGCCAGCAGCTTGGCGCGGACAGGGGTATACGAGCAGTACTTC,CASSLARTGVYEQYF
TRBJ1-1,-,once,TRBV5-1,TGCGCCAGCAGCTTGGATGTTGGGGTTCTGGGCACTGAAGCTTTCTTT,CASSLDVGVLGTEAFF
TRBJ1-3,-,-,TRBV14,TGTGCCAGCAGCCAACAGGGACAACTAGCTGGAAACACCATATATTTT,CASSQQGQLAGNTIYF
TRBJ2-1,-,few,TRBV20-1,TGCAGTGCCCTAGGGACACCAAATAAAGGCAATGAGCAGTTCTTC,CSALGTPNKGNEQFF
TRBJ2-7,TRBD2,-,TRBV12-3/TRBV12-4,TGTGCCAGCAGCCCTGGACTAGCGGGGAGTCGCGAGCAGTACTTC,CASSPGLAGSREQYF
TRBJ2-3,TRBD2,-,TRBV27,TGTGCCAGCAGGAAGGCGGGAGGGATGACAGATACGCAGTATTTT,CASRKAGGMTDTQYF
TRBJ1-1,-,once,TRBV19,TGTGCCACCACCCGGGGGCCCACTGAAGCTTCCTTT,CATTRGPTEASF
TRBJ2-5,-,-,TRBV5-1,TGCGCCAGCAGCAATGGTGGAGCAGAGACCCAGTACTTC,CASSNGGAETQYF
TRBJ2-3,-,-,TRBV24-1,TGTGCCACCAGTGATCCCCCGACTAGAGGCACAGATACGCAGTATTTT,CATSDPPTRGTDTQYF
TRBJ2-1,-,-,TRBV29-1,TGCAGCGGGGCATGGACAAGGCCCCACGGTGAGCAGTTCTTC,CSGAWTRPHGEQFF
TRBJ1-2,-,few,TRBV20-1,TGCAGTGCTAGGAACAGCGGAGACTATGGCTACACCTTC,CSARNSGDYGYTF
TRBJ2-5,TRBD1,-,TRBV18,TGTGCCAGCTCACCACCGCGAACAGGGGATAAAGAGACCCAGTACTTC,CASSPPRTGDKETQYF
TRBJ2-1,-,-,TRBV29-1,TGCAGCGTTGACCCTGGAGGGGAGCAGTTCTTC,CSVDPGGEQFF
TRBJ2-3,TRBD2,-,TRBV5-1,TGCACCAGCAGCCTCATGACTAGCATGGATACGCAGTATTTT,CTSSLMTSMDTQYF
TRBJ2-7,TRBD1,-,TRBV12-3/TRBV12-4,TGTGCCAGCAACGACAGGGGGCCAGGGGACGAGCAGTACTTC,CASNDRGPGDEQYF
TRBJ1-1,-,medium-sized,TRBV6-2/TRBV6-3,TGTGCCAGCAGTTACTCGACGGGAGAAGCTTTCTTT,CASSYSTGEAFF
TRBJ2-1,TRBD2,-,TRBV20-1,TGCAGTGCTAGACGGCTAGCGGGCCCGAATGTCAATGAGCAGTTCTTC,CSARRLAGPNVNEQFF
TRBJ2-1,-,-,TRBV10-3,TGTGCCATCAGTGAGGCAGGGCGCTACAATGAGCAGTTCTTC,CAISEAGRYNEQFF
TRBJ2-7,TRBD1,-,TRBV10-1,TGCGCCAGCAGCGAATCCGGGACAGGGACCTACGAGCAGTACTTC,CASSESGTGTYEQYF
TRBJ2-5,TRBD1,many,TRBV29-1,TGCAGCGTTGGACAGGGAGAGACCCAGTACTTC,CSVGQGETQYF
TRBJ1-5,TRBD1,-,TRBV28,TGTGCCAGCAGTTTGCTGGACAGGGCCTTTCAGCCCCAGCATTTT,CASSLLDRAFQPQHF
TRBJ1-4,TRBD1,few,TRBV27,TGTGCCAGCAGTTTCAGGGGGGGGATTGAAAAACTGTTTTTT,CASSFRGGIEKLFF
TRBJ2-3,TRBD1,-,TRBV7-2,TGTGCCAGCAGCTCCCGTTCGGGACAGGGGCCAGATACGCAGTATTTT,CASSSRSGQGPDTQYF
TRBJ1-2,-,-,TRBV28,TGTGCCAGCAGAAGGGATATGGCAGGGGGCTACACCTTC,CASRRDMAGGYTF
TRBJ2-4,-,-,TRBV20-1,TGCAGTTCAGGGGACATAGCCAAAAACATTCAGTACTTC,CSSGDIAKNIQYF
TRBJ1-1,TRBD1,few,TRBV12-3/TRBV12-4,TGTGCCAGCAGGGATGAACAGGGGTCGGTGAACACTGAAGCTTTCTTT,CASRDEQGSVNTEAFF
TRBJ1-4,TRBD1,-,TRBV7-6,TGTGCCAGCAGCTTATGGTCCGACAGGGGACTGTTTTTT,CASSLWSDRGLFF
TRBJ2-3,TRBD2,few,TRBV7-3,TGTGCCAGCAGCTTAAGTCTAGCGGGAGCGAGAAATACGCAGTATTTT,CASSLSLAGARNTQYF
TRBJ2-1,TRBD2,-,TRBV7-9,TGTGCCAGCCGGGGGGAGGGTGAGCAGTTCTTC,CASRGEGEQFF
TRBJ2-5,-,-,TRBV4-2,TGTGCCAGCAGCCCGGGCTCGGGACAAGAGACCCAGTACTTC,CASSPGSGQETQYF